This T cell receptor beta chain was documented in a study of T cell changes during pregnancy in multiple sclerosis (dated by TCRdb to about 2019). A note on the overall study: Changes in the T cell repertoire over the course of pregnancy were examined in this study in women with multiple sclerosis.

Regarding this clone: Its recognized antigen is unknown. The sample holds no much larger clone one base away, and base qualities are not on file.

Libraries were constructed by the immunoSEQ multiplex PCR assay. Sourced from immuneACCESS, this table was stored by TCRdb with only in-frame sequences that have V and J called. A share of the clones is absent; for the studies checked, an unresolved V gene accounts for under half, and the remainder has no known explanation. The sample table records some 34,000 clones; around 92% of these occur just once. The ten biggest clones cover about 0.45% of the sample. The germline V gene provides CDR1 SNHLY and CDR2 FYNNEI. V was cut back by 6 bases and J by 4 bases, leaving a gap of 19 bases between them. There are 16 amino acids in the CDR3, from cysteine to phenylalanine inclusive. Only the CDR3 portion is preserved as DNA: 48 bases, with reading frame beginning at the first base.

The chain was built from TRBV2 and TRBJ1-5; no D segment can be confidently identified. Material: CD4+ T cells from peripheral blood mononuclear cells, obtained in the third trimester of pregnancy. The receptor was derived from a female donor in good health, enrolled as a control in a pregnancy study. The CDR3 reads as follows: CASSGSGGYRNQPQHF. The DNA reads TGTGCCAGCAGCGGCAGTGGCGGGTATAGGAATCAGCCCCAGCATTTT. The CDR3, completed at both ends by the reference TRBV2 and TRBJ1-5 genes, gives the full variable domain EPEVTQTPSHQVTQMGQEVILRCVPISNHLYFYWYRQILGQKVEFLVSFYNNEISEKSEIFDDQFSVERPDGSNFTLKIRSTKLEDSAMYFCASSGSGGYRNQPQHFGDGTRLSIL.